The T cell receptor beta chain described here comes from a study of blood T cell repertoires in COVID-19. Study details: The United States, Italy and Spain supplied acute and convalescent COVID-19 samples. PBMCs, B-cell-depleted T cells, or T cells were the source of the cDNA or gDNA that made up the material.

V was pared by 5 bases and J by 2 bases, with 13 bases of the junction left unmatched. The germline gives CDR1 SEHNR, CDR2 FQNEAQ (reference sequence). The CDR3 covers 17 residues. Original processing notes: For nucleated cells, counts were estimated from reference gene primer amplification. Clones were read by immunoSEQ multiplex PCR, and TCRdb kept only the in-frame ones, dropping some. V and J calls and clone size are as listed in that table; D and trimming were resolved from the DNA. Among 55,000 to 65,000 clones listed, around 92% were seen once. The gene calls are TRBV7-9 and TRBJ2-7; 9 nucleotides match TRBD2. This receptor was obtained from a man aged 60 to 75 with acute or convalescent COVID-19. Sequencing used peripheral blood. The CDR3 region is CASSPDSLAGLPYEQYF. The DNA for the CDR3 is TGTGCCAGCAGCCCAGACTCACTAGCGGGCCTACCCTACGAGCAGTACTTC.